The clone carrying this T cell receptor beta chain was counted a single time. Its antigen is as yet unknown. The data originate from a study of cytomegalovirus exposure and HLA in healthy donors. Study-level information: Falling in the Caucasian-associated ancestry cluster were 81% of some 400 genotyped donors. General study findings and limits: As confirmed in vitro, three CMV-associated chains were specific for CMV antigens. A later analysis showed that HLA-associated TCR beta chains had undergone more clonal expansion than equally common others. Follow-up analysis found HLA locus-dependent TCR association rates, highest for DRB1 and lowest for HLA-C.

A multiplex PCR was run with 60 Vbeta primers and 13 Jbeta primers. Some clones are missing from TCRdb's copy, which holds only in-frame ones; the method was immunoSEQ multiplex PCR. The sample lists more than 200,000 clones; around 76% were seen once. The receptor was derived from a man aged 35 to 55 in good health and CMV-seropositive. The sequenced sample consisted of PBMCs.

Written as DNA, the CDR3 is TGCGCCAGCAGCCAAGTGGGGGGACAGGGGAAGGCCCAGCATTTT. It specifies CASSQVGGQGKAQHF. The rearrangement uses TRBV4-1 and TRBJ1-5; 10 nucleotides agree with TRBD1. The CDR3 extends over 15 amino acids. J was trimmed by 11 bases and V by 1 base; bases with no gene match: 8. CDR1 and CDR2 (germline): MGHRA, YSYEKL.